Listed here are 25 T cell receptor beta chains from one sample, sequenced in a study of OX40 agonist ivuxolimab in advanced cancers. Sequencing used immunoSEQ multiplex PCR; TCRdb keeps in-frame clones, though not all of them. The sample has some 86,000 clones, around 90% seen once; the top ten hold around 0.34%. The sequences come from CD4+ or CD8+ T cells sorted from blood, collected in a trial of the OX40 agonist ivuxolimab. The source of these receptors is an adult with an advanced solid tumor such as melanoma, head and neck, liver or kidney cancer.

The J gene is TRBJ1-3, the V gene TRBV7-9; D is ambiguous. The CDR3 runs 13 residues. In germline, CDR1 is SEHNR, CDR2 FQNEAQ (reference sequence). V lost 2 bases and J lost 0, with 2 bases in between. CDR3 DNA: TGTGCCAGCAGCTTAAACTCTGGAAACACCATATATTTT. Protein product: CASSLNSGNTIYF. Using reference TRBV7-9 and TRBJ1-3 for the parts outside the CDR3, the full variable domain is DTGVSQNPRHKITKRGQNVTFRCDPISEHNRLYWYRQTLGQGPEFLTYFQNEAQLEKSRLLSDRFSAERPKGSFSTLEIQRTEQGDSAMYLCASSLNSGNTIYFGEGSWLTVV.

This chain joins TRBV7-3 and TRBJ1-6, with TRBD1 identical over 9 bases. CDR1 SGHTA and CDR2 FQGTGA come from the germline V gene. With 6 bases clipped from V and 8 bases from J, the junction kept 11 bases outside the gene matches. The CDR3 covers 16 residues. CDR3 in amino acids: CASSPGGQGSYSPLHF. CDR3 DNA sequence: TGTGCCAGCAGTCCCGGGGGACAGGGATCGTATTCACCCCTCCACTTT.

The chain joins TRBV27 to TRBJ1-1, with TRBD1 as a possible D gene (5 bases). The germline CDR1 and CDR2 sequences are MNHEY and SMNVEV (reference sequence). V was cut by 5 bases and J by 0 bases, with 7 bases left in between. The CDR3 length is 13 residues. CDR3 region: CASSPTVNTEAFF. Here the CDR3 DNA reads TGTGCCAGCAGTCCGACAGTGAACACTGAAGCTTTCTTT.

The J gene is TRBJ1-4, the V gene TRBV5-1; D remains unclear. Looked up from germline, CDR1 is SGHRS and CDR2 is YFSETQ. Trimming stripped 4 bases from V and 8 bases from J, with 12 bases between. This CDR3 comprises 13 residues. The CDR3 loop reads CASSVEGREKLFF. Written as DNA, the CDR3 is TGCGCCAGCAGCGTTGAGGGCAGAGAAAAACTGTTTTTT.

This chain links TRBV2 with TRBJ2-2, with unresolved D. The CDR3 covers 15 residues. Germline lookup yields CDR1 SNHLY and CDR2 FYNNEI. V lost 7 bases to trimming and J lost 8 bases, with 20 bases between them. DNA of the CDR3: TGTGCCAGCAATAAAAGGGTCATCCAACATGGGGAGCTGTTTTTT. It specifies CASNKRVIQHGELFF.

The rearrangement joins TRBV14 to TRBJ2-3, with D perhaps matching TRBD1 (6 bases). This CDR3 has 16 residues. Germline V lookup: CDR1 SGHDN, CDR2 FVKESK. V was shortened by 5 bases and J by 0 bases, with 15 bases between the two germline ends. The CDR3 loop is CASSSPNRASTDTQYF. DNA of the CDR3: TGTGCCAGCAGCTCTCCGAACAGGGCTAGCACAGATACGCAGTATTTT.

The rearrangement uses TRBV28 and TRBJ2-6; no definite D call. The V gene's germline CDR1 is MDHEN and CDR2 SYDVKM. V was shortened by 4 bases and J by 1 base, with 5 bases between the two germline ends. The CDR3 runs to 14 residues. The CDR3 is CASSSSSGANVLTF. The DNA of the CDR3 is TGTGCCAGCAGTTCCTCGTCTGGGGCCAACGTCCTGACTTTC.

This clone has only one observation. This chain links TRBV10-2 with TRBJ2-3; 9 bases agree with TRBD2. Germline V gene sequence: CDR1 WSHSY, CDR2 SAAADI. The CDR3 sequence is 17 residues long. J lost 0 bases, V lost 2 bases, and 6 bases had no gene match. The CDR3 reads CASSEGGGAFSTDTQYF. The CDR3 coding sequence is TGCGCCAGCAGTGAGGGCGGGGGGGCTTTCAGCACAGATACGCAGTATTTT.

The chain is built from TRBV19 and TRBJ2-1, with 7 bases fitting TRBD2. The J segment lost 1 base and the V segment lost 1 base, leaving 13 bases of the junction unmatched. Germline CDR1 and CDR2: LNHDA and SQIVND (reference sequence). The CDR3 loop spans 19 amino acids. The CDR3 spells CASSIGRAGESRSYNEQFF. DNA for the CDR3: TGTGCCAGTAGTATAGGTAGGGCGGGGGAGTCCAGGTCCTACAATGAGCAGTTCTTC. Based on the CDR3 plus reference TRBV19 and TRBJ2-1, the full variable domain is DGGITQSPKYLFRKEGQNVTLSCEQNLNHDAMYWYRQDPGQGLRLIYYSQIVNDFQKGDIAEGYSVSREKKESFPLTVTSAQKNPTAFYLCASSIGRAGESRSYNEQFFGPGTRLTVL.

The J gene is TRBJ2-2, the V gene TRBV4-2, with 9 bases fitting TRBD2. J gave up 4 bases and V 1 base, and 7 bases lay outside the gene matches. This CDR3 is built from 17 residues. Per germline, CDR1 LGHNA and CDR2 YNFKEQ. The CDR3 loop is CASSQVASGVGTGELFF. CDR3 sequence (DNA): TGTGCCAGCAGCCAAGTTGCTAGCGGGGTCGGCACCGGGGAGCTGTTTTTT.

The chain links TRBV2 to TRBJ2-1; tentative D call: TRBD1 (5 bases). CDR3 length: 14 amino acids. Germline assignment: CDR1 SNHLY and CDR2 FYNNEI. The V end was cut by 4 bases, the J end by 0 bases, with 7 bases between. The CDR3 DNA is TGTGCCAGCAGTGTGGGGCTCTCCTACAATGAGCAGTTCTTC. This encodes CASSVGLSYNEQFF.

This sequence joins TRBV5-6 and TRBJ1-6, with D possibly TRBD1 on 5 matching bases. Deletions cut 4 bases from V and 9 bases from J, with 17 bases between. The CDR3 is made up of 15 amino acids. The germline gives CDR1 SGHDT, CDR2 YYEEEE. The CDR3 bases are TGTGCCAGCAGCCCTTTTGGGGACCCACTTTCACCCCTCCACTTT. Protein sequence: CASSPFGDPLSPLHF.

This chain links TRBV7-9 with TRBJ1-3, with a possible D match to TRBD1 (6 bases). The CDR3 covers 13 residues. Germline values: CDR1 SEHNR, CDR2 FQNEAQ (reference sequence). The CDR3 bases are TGTGCGGCGGGACATTCCTCTGGAAACACCATATATTTT. It codes for CAAGHSSGNTIYF.

J is TRBJ2-5 and V is TRBV9; 7 positions match TRBD2. This CDR3 contains 13 residues. The trim removed 4 bases at V and 7 bases at J, leaving 7 bases unmatched. Germline V lookup: CDR1 SGDLS, CDR2 YYNGEE. The CDR3 nucleotides read TGTGCCAGCAGCCCCGGACTAGAGGGGACCCAGTACTTC. Protein product: CASSPGLEGTQYF.

This rearrangement joins TRBV5-1 to TRBJ2-7; D is uncertain. Germline loops: CDR1 SGHRS, CDR2 YFSETQ. There are 14 residues in the CDR3. V lost 2 bases to trimming and J lost 0 bases, with 9 bases between them. The CDR3 sequence: CASSFTGSSYEQYV. CDR3 coding DNA: TGCGCCAGCAGCTTTACGGGTAGCTCCTACGAGCAGTACGTC.

This clone was counted once. The rearrangement uses TRBV28 and TRBJ2-5; D is possibly TRBD2 (7 bases). Germline CDR1 reads MDHEN; CDR2 reads SYDVKM. CDR3 length equals 13 residues. Deletions cut 5 bases from V and 6 bases from J, with 13 bases between. The CDR3 is CASSPGGLKTQYF. CDR3 coding DNA: TGTGCCAGCAGTCCGGGGGGCCTGAAGACCCAGTACTTC.

This clone has only one observation. The rearrangement links TRBV6-5 to TRBJ2-7; TRBD1 aligns across 8 bases. J lost 2 bases, V lost 5 bases, and 8 bases had no gene match. The CDR3 covers 15 residues. Germline CDR1 MNHEY, CDR2 SVGAGI. CDR3 sequence (DNA): TGTGCCAGCAGTAGTGGACAGGGAACCCCCTACGAGCAGTACGTC. Encoded protein: CASSSGQGTPYEQYV.

The chain joins TRBV11-2 to TRBJ2-3; the D call may be TRBD1 or TRBD2 (5 bases each). The V end was cut by 1 base, the J end by 0 bases, with 11 bases between. Germline CDR1 is SGHAT and CDR2 is FQNNGV. The CDR3 is 16 amino acids. CDR3 DNA: TGTGCCAGCAGCTTAGGAGGGGACCCAAGCACAGATACGCAGTATTTT. It codes for CASSLGGDPSTDTQYF.

The chain couples TRBV5-4 to TRBJ2-1; 10 bases are a match to TRBD1. The ends lost 3 bases at V and 3 bases at J; junction bases unmatched: 3. Germline CDR1 and CDR2: SGHNT and YYREEE (reference sequence). The CDR3 loop spans 15 amino acids. DNA of the CDR3: TGTGCCAGCAGCTCGGGACAGGGGTACTACAATGAGCAGTTCTTC. Residues: CASSSGQGYYNEQFF.

This chain joins TRBV5-6 and TRBJ1-1, with 8 bases aligning to TRBD1. The V gene's germline CDR1 is SGHDT and CDR2 YYEEEE. Germline trimming cut 4 bases from V and 0 bases from J; bases unmatched to any gene: 8. The CDR3 contains 16 residues. CDR3 bases: TGTGCCAGCAGCCGGGAAGGGGACAGGATGAACACTGAAGCTTTCTTT. Encoded protein: CASSREGDRMNTEAFF.

This sequence joins TRBV27 and TRBJ2-2; no reliable D call. The V gene lost 6 bases and the J gene lost 5 bases, with 4 bases spanning the gap. Germline loops: CDR1 MNHEY, CDR2 SMNVEV (reference sequence). The CDR3 runs 11 residues. CDR3 residues: CASSLTGELFF. CDR3 DNA: TGTGCCAGCAGCCTGACCGGGGAGCTGTTTTTT.

The chain carries TRBV19 and TRBJ1-4; 10 bases map to TRBD1. The CDR3 runs 13 residues. Trimming removed 6 bases from V and 10 bases from J; junction bases left unmatched: 5. Germline loops: CDR1 LNHDA, CDR2 SQIVND (reference sequence). In nucleotides, the CDR3 is TGTGCCAGTAGGGAGACAGGGGGCCGAAAACTGTTTTTT. Translated, it gives CASRETGGRKLFF.

A remark on this clone: Mismatch with germline at one junction end may stem from a read error. The gene calls are TRBV7-7 and TRBJ2-2; 7 bases are shared with TRBD1. CDR1 is SSHAT and CDR2 is FNYEAQ in the germline V gene (reference sequence). This CDR3 contains 17 residues. For the CDR3, the DNA is TGTGCTAGCAGCCGAGCCCCTGGGACAGCGAACACCGGGGAGCTGTTTTTT. Its protein product is CASSRAPGTANTGELFF.

V usage is TRBV28 and J usage is TRBJ2-1, with 7 bases fitting TRBD1. This CDR3 has 14 residues. V lost 6 bases to trimming and J lost 4 bases; unmatched junction nucleotides: 6. Germline V gives CDR1 MDHEN, CDR2 SYDVKM. The CDR3 sequence is CASSQGVGYNEQFF. The CDR3 nucleotides are TGTGCCAGCAGCCAGGGGGTGGGATACAATGAGCAGTTCTTC.

This chain connects TRBV19 to TRBJ2-3; D is uncertain. V lost 4 bases and J lost 4, with 12 bases in between. CDR3 length equals 14 residues. Per germline, CDR1 LNHDA and CDR2 SQIVND (reference sequence). CDR3 nucleotides: TGTGCCAGTAGTAGGAGCATTGACGCAGATACGCAGTATTTT. Amino acid sequence: CASSRSIDADTQYF.